In its sample, the clone carrying this T cell receptor (beta chain) was seen many times. No antigen is known for it. These data come from a study of T cell repertoires in cytomegalovirus infection. Study overall: The public TCR beta signatures pointed to both CMV infection and matching HLA type.

TCRdb redid the calling of the reads with MiXCR, one entry per CDR3 protein. The table shows 60,000 to 75,000 distinct CDR3 sequences, with 20% to 25% occurring only once. This sequence originates from a human donor in good health (CMV status not recorded). Some clones in this sample may be carry-over from other donors' samples. The sequencing input was PBMCs, sequenced either directly or after in vitro stimulation (not recorded which).

The CDR3 sequence: CASSPIMGYNSPLHF. The CDR3 nucleotides read TGTGCCAGCAGCCCCATCATGGGATATAATTCACCCCTCCACTTT. The V gene is TRBV7-2, the J gene TRBJ1-6; no clear D gene. Germline lookup yields CDR1 SGHTA and CDR2 FQGNSA. The CDR3 is made up of 15 amino acids. The V end was cut by 5 bases, the J end by 4 bases, with 12 bases between.